The 26 T cell receptor beta chains presented below share a single source sample, sequenced in a study of Tregs in tolerant kidney transplant recipients (dated by TCRdb to between 2018 and 2021). The library was obtained by the immunoSEQ multiplex PCR assay. The table was pulled from immuneACCESS by TCRdb, which kept in-frame rearrangements only. Such tables lose some clones; where checked, under half of the loss comes from unresolved V genes, and the rest has no known cause. In this sample the table shows some 100,000 clones, about 90% of which occur a single time. Around 0.58% of the sample rests with the top ten. Sequences were obtained from CD4+ T cells from blood. The source of these receptors is a human donor in good health.

This sequence joins TRBV5-6 and TRBJ1-5; perhaps TRBD1 as D (5 bases). Germline V CDR1 and CDR2: SGHDT, YYEEEE. V lost 0 bases and J 7 bases, leaving 14 bases between the germline ends. The CDR3 contains 15 residues. CDR3: CASSLAGQGGQPQHF. DNA of the CDR3: TGTGCCAGCAGCTTGGCCGGGCAGGGAGGACAGCCCCAGCATTTT.

The chain links TRBV4-1 to TRBJ1-5; D gene unclear. This CDR3 is 15 amino acids long. CDR1 is MGHRA and CDR2 is YSYEKL in the germline V gene. Between the trimmed V and J ends, which lost 6 bases and 3 bases, there was a span of 15 bases. The CDR3 loop reads CASRQSSGPNQPQHF. The CDR3 DNA reads as TGCGCCAGCAGACAGTCATCAGGTCCCAATCAGCCCCAGCATTTT.

This chain joins TRBV18 and TRBJ2-7; TRBD2 might be the D (5 bases). Germline V CDR1 and CDR2: KGHSH, LQKENI. Between the trimmed V and J ends, which lost 3 bases and 0 bases, there was a span of 12 bases. This CDR3 is 15 amino acids long. The CDR3 DNA reads as TGTGCCAGCTCACCGCCCGGCGGGTTCTCCTACGAGCAGTACTTC. Protein product: CASSPPGGFSYEQYF.

The chain links TRBV5-4 to TRBJ1-2, with TRBD1 matching over 10 bases. Unmatched junction bases numbered 5, after V lost 4 bases and J lost 2 bases. Per germline, CDR1 SGHNT and CDR2 YYREEE (reference sequence). The CDR3 covers 15 residues. The CDR3 DNA reads as TGTGCCAGCAGCACAACGACAGGGGGCAACTATGGCTACACCTTC. This codes for CASSTTTGGNYGYTF.

The chain is built from TRBV4-2 and TRBJ1-4; D is uncertain. V lost 3 bases and J lost 3, with 17 bases in between. Germline V gene data show CDR1 as LGHNA and CDR2 as YNFKEQ. This CDR3 contains 17 residues. CDR3 sequence: CASSHTTPDGSNEKLFF. CDR3 DNA sequence: TGTGCCAGCAGCCACACTACGCCGGACGGATCTAATGAAAAACTGTTTTTT.

The chain uses TRBV20-1 and TRBJ1-3; tentatively, D is TRBD1 (5 bases). V was trimmed by 5 bases and J by 9 bases, leaving 11 bases between them. The CDR3 is 11 amino acids. Germline V CDR1 and CDR2: DFQATT, SNEGSKA (reference sequence). The CDR3 loop reads CSAQRDPTIYF. As DNA, the CDR3 is TGCAGTGCTCAGCGGGACCCCACCATATATTTT.

The gene calls are TRBV9 and TRBJ2-1; D may be TRBD1 or TRBD2 (5 bases each). In germline, CDR1 is SGDLS, CDR2 YYNGEE. V was shortened by 0 bases and J by 5 bases, with 12 bases between the two germline ends. This CDR3 has 15 residues. The CDR3 loop reads CASSVGKGEHNEQFF. CDR3 bases: TGTGCCAGCAGCGTAGGAAAAGGGGAGCACAATGAGCAGTTCTTC.

The chain is built from TRBV5-1 and TRBJ2-7; D assignment may be TRBD1 or TRBD2 (6 bases each). V lost 4 bases to trimming and J lost 3 bases, with 17 bases between them. The CDR3 extends over 15 amino acids. Germline values: CDR1 SGHRS, CDR2 YFSETQ. CDR3 nucleotide sequence: TGCGCCAGCAGCCGGGTGGGGGGCGACATCTACGAGCAGTACTTC. This translates into CASSRVGGDIYEQYF.

The rearrangement joins TRBV2 to TRBJ1-1; the D is unclear. The CDR3 length is 12 residues. From germline, CDR1 is SNHLY and CDR2 FYNNEI. The V end was cut by 7 bases, the J end by 5 bases, with 11 bases between. As DNA, the CDR3 is TGTGCCAGCAAGGAGGTCTTAACTGAAGCTTTCTTT. It codes for CASKEVLTEAFF.

This clone came up a few times. The V and J genes are TRBV6-6 and TRBJ2-2; TRBD1 agrees at 11 bases. V was pared by 11 bases and J by 0 bases, with 2 bases of the junction left unmatched. Looked up from germline, CDR1 is MNHNY and CDR2 is SVGAGI (reference sequence). CDR3 length: 14 residues. The CDR3 here is CAGTGGSNTGELFF. CDR3 DNA sequence: TGTGCCGGGACAGGGGGTTCGAACACCGGGGAGCTGTTTTTT.

This clone has just one count. This chain uses TRBV7-9 with TRBJ1-1, with D unclear. The CDR3 covers 13 residues. Per germline, CDR1 SEHNR and CDR2 FQNEAQ (reference sequence). Trimming took off 2 bases at V and 1 base at J, with 5 bases between the two ends. The CDR3 spells CASSLYPNTEAFF. As DNA, the CDR3 is TGTGCCAGCAGCTTATATCCGAACACTGAAGCTTTCTTT.

The chain couples TRBV27 to TRBJ2-1; TRBD2 agrees at 9 bases. The CDR3 extends over 13 amino acids. The junction had 2 bases not matched to a gene; V was cut back by 4 bases and J by 7 bases. Germline CDR1 and CDR2: MNHEY and SMNVEV (reference sequence). The CDR3 nucleotides are TGTGCCAGCAGTTCCACTAGCGGGAATGAGCAGTTCTTC. Translated, it gives CASSSTSGNEQFF.

The chain has TRBV7-9 and TRBJ1-2, with 7 positions matching TRBD1. CDR3 length: 14 amino acids. The germline V gene encodes CDR1 SEHNR and CDR2 FQNEAQ (reference sequence). V was clipped by 2 bases and J by 6 bases; unmatched bases: 6. The DNA of the CDR3 is TGTGCCAGCAGCTTATACGACAGGGTTGATGGCTACACCTTC. This sequence encodes CASSLYDRVDGYTF.

This clone occurred a few times. This rearrangement joins TRBV5-1 to TRBJ2-7; 8 nucleotides line up with TRBD2. CDR1 is SGHRS and CDR2 is YFSETQ in the germline V gene. The CDR3 is 16 residues long. V lost 2 bases, J lost 4 bases, and 11 bases stayed unmatched. The CDR3 DNA is TGCGCCAGCAGCTTCCCTCGGGGGGGGCCGTATTACGAGCAGTACTTC. It encodes CASSFPRGGPYYEQYF.

This chain joins TRBV11-2 and TRBJ1-1; 7 bases match TRBD1. This CDR3 has 14 residues. Per the germline V gene, CDR1 is SGHAT and CDR2 is FQNNGV. The V segment lost 5 bases and the J segment 2 bases; nucleotides outside the gene matches: 5. CDR3 region: CASSLGQVNTEAFF. CDR3 bases: TGTGCCAGCAGCCTTGGACAGGTTAACACTGAAGCTTTCTTT.

The V gene is TRBV5-5, the J gene TRBJ1-6; D perhaps matches TRBD1 (6 bases). Germline loops: CDR1 SGHKS, CDR2 YYEKEE (reference sequence). CDR3 size: 14 residues. The V end lost 4 bases, the J end lost 7 bases, and 12 bases lay between the germline ends. This chain's CDR3 is CASSTGNFNSPLHF. The DNA of the CDR3 is TGTGCCAGCAGCACAGGGAATTTCAATTCACCCCTCCACTTT.

The genes are TRBV5-4 and TRBJ1-4; D unresolved. Trimming took 1 base from V and 4 from J, leaving 8 bases between them. This CDR3 is 14 amino acids long. Germline V gene lookup returns CDR1 SGHNT and CDR2 YYREEE (reference sequence). The CDR3 sequence: CASSLSTFNEKLFF. The CDR3 region has the DNA TGTGCCAGCAGCTTGAGCACCTTTAATGAAAAACTGTTTTTT.

The CDR3 nucleotides read TGTGCCAGCAGCTACCGGACTAGCGTTTCCTACGAGCAGTACTTC. Translation: CASSYRTSVSYEQYF. The chain uses TRBV7-9 and TRBJ2-7; 9 bases are shared with TRBD2. Looked up from germline, CDR1 is SEHNR and CDR2 is FQNEAQ (reference sequence). The CDR3 extends over 15 amino acids. Losses at the gene ends were 4 bases for V and 1 base for J; bases not matched to a gene: 5.

The chain combines TRBV5-1 with TRBJ1-2, with TRBD1 identical over 7 bases. V trimming: 5 bases; J trimming: 2 bases; junction bases outside the gene matches: 6. Germline loops: CDR1 SGHRS, CDR2 YFSETQ. This CDR3 is 14 amino acids long. CDR3 in amino acids: CASSVDRVNYGYTF. For the CDR3, the DNA is TGCGCCAGCAGTGTAGACAGGGTGAACTATGGCTACACCTTC.

This clone occurred once. The chain links TRBV5-4 to TRBJ2-1; 8 positions agree with TRBD2. The CDR3 runs 13 residues. The J segment lost 8 bases and the V segment lost 4 bases, leaving 5 bases of the junction unmatched. Germline V gives CDR1 SGHNT, CDR2 YYREEE (reference sequence). Here the CDR3 reads CASSPGTSDEQFF. In nucleotides, the CDR3 is TGTGCCAGCAGCCCCGGGACTAGTGATGAGCAGTTCTTC.

A few counts support this clone. The chain is built from TRBV20-1 and TRBJ1-1; D remains unclear. Trimming took off 6 bases at V and 7 bases at J, with 12 bases between the two ends. The CDR3 consists of 11 residues. Germline CDR1 and CDR2: DFQATT and SNEGSKA (reference sequence). The DNA of the CDR3 is TGCAGTGCCGCGGGGAAGAGTGAAGCTTTCTTT. This codes for CSAAGKSEAFF.

V usage is TRBV19 and J usage is TRBJ1-1; tentatively, D is TRBD1 (6 bases). Trimming pared 8 bases from V and 5 bases from J, leaving 9 bases between. There are 11 residues in the CDR3. Germline assignment: CDR1 LNHDA and CDR2 SQIVND (reference sequence). The CDR3 sequence: CASLQGTEAFF. The CDR3 DNA reads as TGTGCCAGTTTACAGGGTACTGAAGCTTTCTTT.

The chain links TRBV28 to TRBJ1-1; D unresolved. The germline gives CDR1 MDHEN, CDR2 SYDVKM. The V and J ends lost 8 bases and 5 bases respectively, with 12 bases between them. The CDR3 has 12 residues. For the CDR3, the DNA is TGTGCCAGCCTCTCCGCGGGTACTGAAGCTTTCTTT. Its translation: CASLSAGTEAFF.

The chain employs TRBV10-1 and TRBJ1-1, with no clear D. The CDR3 spans 14 residues. The germline V gene encodes CDR1 WNHNN and CDR2 SYGVQD (reference sequence). V gave up 2 bases and J gave up 0 bases, with 7 bases separating them. CDR3 in amino acids: CASSEGPMNTEAFF. CDR3 nucleotides: TGCGCCAGCAGTGAGGGGCCCATGAACACTGAAGCTTTCTTT.

The V and J genes are TRBV9 and TRBJ1-3; 7 bases map to TRBD1. Germline loops: CDR1 SGDLS, CDR2 YYNGEE. This CDR3 region has 17 residues. With 5 bases clipped from V and 2 bases from J, the junction kept 13 bases outside the gene matches. CDR3 sequence: CASRAELEQGTGNTIYF. The DNA of the CDR3 is TGTGCCAGCAGGGCCGAACTGGAACAGGGGACTGGAAACACCATATATTTT.

The chain uses TRBV19 and TRBJ1-2; 10 bases fit TRBD1. The CDR3 loop spans 16 amino acids. The V segment lost 7 bases and the J segment 4 bases; nucleotides outside the gene matches: 12. Per the germline V gene, CDR1 is LNHDA and CDR2 is SQIVND (reference sequence). The CDR3 coding sequence is TGTGCCAGTAACTTCGTGGGACAGGGGTCTTTCTATGGCTACACCTTC. This gives the protein CASNFVGQGSFYGYTF.